The 26 T cell receptor beta chains listed next were all sequenced from one sample in a study of tissue T cells after allogeneic stem cell transplantation. Time point of the sample: mouse harvest day 7 after allogeneic transplant. The graft held 10^6 splenic CD5+ T cells and 10^7 T-cell-depleted bone marrow cells. The protocol was immunoSEQ multiplex PCR, while the TCRdb copy is restricted to in-frame clones and leaves out a portion. The data show fewer than 1,300 clones, roughly three fifths seen once. Sequences were obtained from liver tissue. Receptor source: a female BALB/c mouse given C57BL/6 T cells with graft-versus-host disease after an allogeneic hematopoietic cell transplant.

About this clone: Genes here carry mouse names. The read ends 1 residue early relative to the CDR3; the germline J gene fills the gap. V is TRBV1 and J is TRBJ1-4; D unresolved. Looked up from germline, CDR1 is NSQYPW and CDR2 is LRSPGD (reference sequence). Trimming took 1 base from V and 3 from J, leaving 9 bases between them. The CDR3 length is 15 residues. The CDR3 region is CTCSAAGRPNERLFF. The CDR3 DNA, read in part, is TGCACCTGCAGTGCAGCGGGGAGGCCCAACGAAAGATTATTT.

In regard to this clone: Mouse gene names apply. The read stops 1 residue short of the end of the CDR3; the missing end is completed from the germline J gene. The chain is built from TRBV3 and TRBJ1-6; D not certain. TRBJ1-6 is identified as an open reading frame with a role that is uncertain. The germline V and J ends were trimmed by 1 base and 3 bases, with 1 base remaining between them. Germline-derived CDR1 and CDR2 are SNHLY and FYNGKV (reference sequence). This CDR3 has 13 amino acids. This CDR3 is CASSLDYNSPLYF. The part of the CDR3 DNA that was read is TGTGCCAGCAGCTTAGACTATAATTCGCCCCTCTAC.

In the case of this clone: Gene names refer to mouse genes. Coverage ceases 1 residue before the CDR3 finishes, and the germline J gene fills in the end. V usage is TRBV19 and J usage is TRBJ1-4; tentatively, D is TRBD1 (6 bases). Germline V gives CDR1 FNHDT, CDR2 SITEND (reference sequence). The CDR3 is 13 residues long. The V end was cut by 5 bases, the J end by 5 bases, with 10 bases between. This CDR3 is CASRDRKNERLFF. CDR3 DNA (partial): TGTGCCAGCAGGGACAGAAAAAACGAAAGATTATTT.

Comments on this clone: The gene names here belong to mouse. The observed sequence ends 1 residue before the CDR3 terminus, with the missing tail filled in from the germline J gene. The gene calls are TRBV13-2 and TRBJ2-7; TRBD1 aligns across 7 bases. This CDR3 comprises 13 residues. CDR1 and CDR2 (germline): NNHNN, SYGAGS (reference sequence). V was clipped by 5 bases and J by 0 bases; unmatched bases: 2. CDR3 sequence: CASGTGSSYEQYF. Incomplete CDR3 DNA: TGTGCCAGCGGGACAGGGAGCTCCTATGAACAGTAC.

Points on this clone: The gene names given are mouse names. Coverage ceases 1 residue before the CDR3 finishes, and the germline J gene fills in the end. The chain carries TRBV3 and TRBJ2-7, with 11 bases identical to TRBD2. The germline V gene encodes CDR1 SNHLY and CDR2 FYNGKV (reference sequence). V trimming: 1 base; J trimming: 6 bases; junction bases outside the gene matches: 2. The CDR3 length is 14 residues. This chain's CDR3 is CASSLVTGGGEQYF. The part of the CDR3 DNA that was read is TGTGCCAGCAGCTTAGTGACTGGGGGGGGTGAACAGTAC.

This clone has more than one count but fewer than ten. Gene names are the mouse ones. The read ends 1 residue shy of where the CDR3 ends; the end is completed using the germline J gene. The chain uses TRBV26 and TRBJ2-7; D unclear. CDR3 length: 12 amino acids. The V gene lost 2 bases and the J gene lost 4 bases, with 6 bases spanning the gap. Germline CDR1 KGHPV, CDR2 FQNQEV (reference sequence). CDR3 sequence reads: CASSLVGYEQYF. CDR3 DNA (partial): TGTGCCAGCAGTCTGGTGGGATATGAACAGTAC. The full variable domain, in which reference TRBV26 and TRBJ2-7 provide the parts outside the CDR3, is NSKVIQTPRYLVKGQGQKAKMRCIPEKGHPVVFWYQQNKNNEFKFLINFQNQEVLQQIDMTEKRFSAECPSNSPCSLEIQSSEAGDSALYLCASSLVGYEQYFGPGTRLTVL.

This clone was counted a single time. All gene names here are mouse names. The read ends 1 residue early relative to the CDR3; the germline J gene fills the gap. The chain has TRBV26 and TRBJ1-1; 10 bases fit TRBD1. This CDR3 region has 14 residues. Per the germline V gene, CDR1 is KGHPV and CDR2 is FQNQEV (reference sequence). V trimming: 6 bases; J trimming: 2 bases; junction bases outside the gene matches: 3. The CDR3 bases that were read are TGTGCCAGCAGGGGACAGGGGACCAACACAGAAGTCTTC. It is translated as CASRGQGTNTEVF. The whole CDR3 sequence is CASRGQGTNTEVFF.

To note about this clone: Gene names are the mouse ones. The CDR3 end lies 1 residue beyond the end of the read and is filled in from the germline J gene. V gene TRBV12-1 combines with J gene TRBJ2-5, with 9 bases aligning to TRBD2. CDR3 length: 15 residues. The trim removed 0 bases at V and 2 bases at J, leaving 2 bases unmatched. The germline V gene encodes CDR1 SGHSN and CDR2 HYEKVE. CDR3 sequence: CASSLDWGSQDTQYF. CDR3 bases read: TGTGCCAGCTCTCTCGACTGGGGGAGCCAAGACACCCAGTAC.

This clone was recorded a few times. Mouse names are used for the genes. The CDR3: CASTDWAYEQYF. The DNA read from the CDR3 is TGTGCCAGCACGGACTGGGCCTATGAACAGTAC. The chain joins TRBV13-1 to TRBJ2-7; TRBD2 aligns across 8 bases. The read terminates 1 residue ahead of where the CDR3 ends, so the germline J gene completes it. CDR1 and CDR2 (germline): NSHNY, SYGAGN. After removal of 6 bases from V and 2 bases from J, the junction contained 1 base not matched to a gene. The CDR3 extends over 12 amino acids.

On this clone itself: Each gene name is a mouse one. The missing CDR3 end, 1 residue past where the read stops, is filled in from the germline J gene. The chain employs TRBV16 and TRBJ1-1, with D hard to call. CDR1 and CDR2 (germline): SGHSA, FRNQAP. Trimming removed 4 bases at V and 0 bases at J, with 12 bases between. CDR3 length: 15 residues. Partial CDR3 DNA: TGTGCAAGCAGCTCGGGCACAACTGCAAACACAGAAGTCTTC. The encoded protein is CASSSGTTANTEVF. The CDR3 in full is CASSSGTTANTEVFF.

This clone was counted only a few times. Mouse germline and gene names are used. From the germline J gene comes the end of the CDR3, since the read stops 1 residue before it. V is TRBV31 and J is TRBJ1-6, with unresolved D. TRBJ1-6 is sorted into the ORF group, with uncertain function. The CDR3 spans 13 residues. Germline V gives CDR1 GKSSPN, CDR2 SITVG. Trimming left V 3 bases short and J 0 bases short, with 3 bases between. The sequenced part of the CDR3 DNA is TGTGCCTGGAGGAATTCCTATAATTCGCCCCTCTAC. Its protein is CAWRNSYNSPLY. The whole CDR3 protein is CAWRNSYNSPLYF.

A remark on this clone: The listed genes are named as in mouse. The sequence runs out 1 residue before the end of the CDR3; the remainder is reconstructed from the germline J gene. J is TRBJ2-7 and V is TRBV26, with D possibly being TRBD1 or TRBD2 (5 bases each). V dropped 1 base and J dropped 0 bases, with 7 bases sitting between them. The CDR3 has 14 residues. CDR1 KGHPV and CDR2 FQNQEV come from the germline V gene (reference sequence). Incomplete CDR3 DNA: TGTGCCAGCAGTCTGTTGGGGCTCTCCTATGAACAGTAC. Translation gives CASSLLGLSYEQY. The complete CDR3 sequence is CASSLLGLSYEQYF.

This clone was picked up a small number of times. Genes and germline come from the mouse. The read falls 1 residue short of the CDR3 end, and the missing part is taken from the germline J gene. V and J are TRBV3 and TRBJ2-7, with 9 nucleotides matching TRBD2. Germline assignment: CDR1 SNHLY and CDR2 FYNGKV (reference sequence). This CDR3 region has 14 residues. After removal of 2 bases from V and 4 bases from J, the junction contained 3 bases not matched to a gene. CDR3 sequence: CASSLSWGGYEQYF. The CDR3 DNA, read in part, is TGTGCCAGCAGCTTAAGCTGGGGGGGGTATGAACAGTAC.

With respect to this clone: Gene names refer to mouse genes. The CDR3 goes on 1 residue after the read ends, and that part is filled in from the germline J gene. The chain has TRBV3 and TRBJ2-5; TRBD2 agrees at 10 bases. Looked up from germline, CDR1 is SNHLY and CDR2 is FYNGKV (reference sequence). J gave up 6 bases and V 5 bases, and 5 bases lay outside the gene matches. CDR3 length: 14 residues. The sequenced CDR3 bases are TGTGCCAGCAGCCCTCTGGGGGGGCGGGACACCCAGTAC. Translation gives CASSPLGGRDTQY. The CDR3 as a whole reads CASSPLGGRDTQYF.

About this clone itself: Here the gene names and germline are mouse. The read halts 1 residue ahead of the CDR3 end, with the missing end drawn from the germline J gene. The rearrangement uses TRBV30 and TRBJ2-1; D unresolved. Germline lookup yields CDR1 SQVVS and CDR2 ANEGSEA. Trimming stripped 4 bases from V and 1 base from J, with 8 bases between. This CDR3 spans 13 amino acids. The CDR3 sequence: CSSTAGNYAEQFF. The sequenced part of the CDR3 DNA is TGTAGTTCTACAGCAGGAAACTATGCTGAGCAGTTC.

This clone occurred a few times. Gene names denote mouse genes. The CDR3 end is not reached by the read, which stops 1 residue before it; the germline J gene fills it in. The chain recombines TRBV26 with TRBJ1-2, with 8 positions matching TRBD1. The V gene end was trimmed by 4 bases and the J gene end by 1 base; junction bases not matched to a gene: 2. Germline V gene sequence: CDR1 KGHPV, CDR2 FQNQEV (reference sequence). This CDR3 contains 14 residues. CDR3 DNA, as far as it was read: TGTGCCAGCAGTCCCGACAGGGGAAACTCCGACTACACC. Its protein product is CASSPDRGNSDYT. The whole CDR3 protein reads CASSPDRGNSDYTF.

Comments on this clone: Gene names follow the mouse nomenclature. The read falls 1 residue short of the CDR3 end, and the missing part is taken from the germline J gene. The chain links TRBV26 to TRBJ1-1; D is unresolved. Between the trimmed V and J ends, which lost 0 bases and 2 bases, there was a span of 4 bases. Germline V gives CDR1 KGHPV, CDR2 FQNQEV (reference sequence). This CDR3 has 13 amino acids. CDR3 amino acids: CASSLSSNTEVFF. Incomplete CDR3 DNA: TGTGCCAGCAGTCTGTCGAGTAACACAGAAGTCTTC.

As regards this clone: Germline and genes: mouse. With the read ending 1 residue before the CDR3 end, the germline J gene is used to fill in that end. V gene TRBV20 combines with J gene TRBJ1-6; unclear D gene. TRBJ1-6 is identified as an open reading frame with a role that is uncertain. This CDR3 contains 12 residues. The V end lost 0 bases, the J end lost 7 bases, and 4 bases lay between the germline ends. CDR1 GFQATS and CDR2 STVNSAI come from the germline V gene. The CDR3 sequence: CGARDGNSPLYF. The CDR3 bases that were read are TGTGGTGCTAGGGATGGGAATTCGCCCCTCTAC.

A remark on this clone: Gene names follow the mouse nomenclature. The CDR3 end is not reached by the read, which stops 1 residue before it; the germline J gene fills it in. The chain couples TRBV3 to TRBJ1-2; D might be TRBD1 (6 bases). The V end was cut by 2 bases, the J end by 3 bases, with 10 bases between. The germline V gene encodes CDR1 SNHLY and CDR2 FYNGKV (reference sequence). CDR3 length: 14 residues. This CDR3 reads CASSLQGRDSDYTF. CDR3 bases read: TGTGCCAGCAGCTTACAGGGGAGGGACTCCGACTACACC.

As concerns this clone: Gene labels here are mouse ones. From the germline J gene comes the end of the CDR3, since the read stops 1 residue before it. The chain joins TRBV29 to TRBJ1-4; TRBD1 aligns across 9 bases. The germline CDR1 and CDR2 sequences are MSHET and SYDVDS. CDR3 length: 15 residues. After removal of 4 bases from V and 7 bases from J, the junction contained 7 bases not matched to a gene. CDR3 sequence: CASSSGGQGSERLFF. Incomplete CDR3 DNA: TGTGCTAGCAGTTCAGGCGGACAGGGGAGCGAAAGATTATTT.

In this sample, this clone turned up a few times. Mouse gene names and germline throughout. Coverage ceases 1 residue before the CDR3 finishes, and the germline J gene fills in the end. The chain employs TRBV17 and TRBJ2-7; D unresolved. Germline assignment: CDR1 MNHDT and CDR2 YYDKIL. V dropped 3 bases and J dropped 3 bases, with 3 bases sitting between them. The CDR3 has 11 residues. The CDR3 reads CASSRHYEQYF. The CDR3 DNA, read in part, is TGTGCTAGCAGTAGGCACTATGAACAGTAC.

This clone was counted once. Gene names follow the mouse nomenclature. The read ends 1 residue before the CDR3 terminus; that terminus is restored from the germline J gene. The V and J genes are TRBV13-3 and TRBJ2-1, with D uncertain. The V and J ends lost 5 bases and 1 base respectively, with 4 bases between them. CDR1 is NNHDY and CDR2 is SYVADS in the germline V gene. The CDR3 consists of 12 residues. CDR3 bases read: TGTGCCAGCAGCCAGAACTATGCTGAGCAGTTC. Translated: CASSQNYAEQF. The whole CDR3 sequence reads CASSQNYAEQFF.

Turning to this clone: Genes and germline come from the mouse. From the germline J gene comes the end of the CDR3, since the read stops 1 residue before it. The chain has TRBV13-2 and TRBJ2-5; TRBD2 matches 7 bases. The length of the CDR3 is 12 residues. Per the germline V gene, CDR1 is NNHNN and CDR2 is SYGAGS (reference sequence). The ends lost 0 bases at V and 10 bases at J; junction bases unmatched: 2. CDR3: CASGDALGPQYF. The CDR3 DNA, read in part, is TGTGCCAGCGGTGATGCACTGGGGCCCCAGTAC.

Remarks on this clone: Gene labels here are mouse ones. The CDR3 end lies 1 residue beyond the end of the read and is filled in from the germline J gene. V and J are TRBV26 and TRBJ2-5, with 8 bases aligning to TRBD1. The trim removed 4 bases at V and 5 bases at J, leaving 2 bases unmatched. Germline V gene sequence: CDR1 KGHPV, CDR2 FQNQEV (reference sequence). This CDR3 spans 13 amino acids. The DNA read from the CDR3 is TGTGCCAGCAGTCGACAGGGGACAGACACCCAGTAC. Amino acids: CASSRQGTDTQY. The whole CDR3 sequence reads CASSRQGTDTQYF.

Only a few counts were recorded for this clone. These gene names are mouse names. The read ends 1 residue before the CDR3 terminus; that terminus is restored from the germline J gene. This chain joins TRBV26 and TRBJ1-6; D is undetermined. TRBJ1-6 qualifies as an ORF whose function is uncertain. V lost 2 bases and J 0 bases, leaving 5 bases between the germline ends. CDR1 is KGHPV, CDR2 FQNQEV, per germline (reference sequence). This CDR3 contains 15 residues. CDR3 bases read: TGTGCCAGCAGTCTGACAGCTTCCTATAATTCGCCCCTCTAC. Protein: CASSLTASYNSPLY. The whole CDR3 sequence reads CASSLTASYNSPLYF.

On this clone itself: Here the gene names and germline are mouse. The CDR3 goes on 1 residue after the read ends, and that part is filled in from the germline J gene. This chain links TRBV26 with TRBJ1-3; tentative D call: TRBD1 (5 bases). Germline values: CDR1 KGHPV, CDR2 FQNQEV (reference sequence). The CDR3 has 16 amino acids. With 0 bases removed from V and 2 bases from J, the gap between germline ends came to 11 bases. CDR3: CASSLSPGRAGNTLYF. CDR3 DNA (partial): TGTGCCAGCAGTCTGTCACCAGGGAGGGCTGGAAATACGCTCTAT.